This T cell receptor beta chain was recovered during a study of T cell clones after liver transplantation (dated by TCRdb to between 2017 and 2020). In terms of the full investigation: ITN030ST, the source of the samples, was a randomized trial that attempted immunosuppression withdrawal within 2 years of liver transplantation. Donor-reactive T cell clones were identified by TCRbeta sequencing following a pre-transplant mixed lymphocyte reaction and were subsequently tracked in post-transplant blood. Third party-reactive TCRbeta sequences were also identified from pre-transplant MLRs to serve as an antigen-independent comparator for donor-reactive sequences. Of the eight recipients, a few were HCV-positive, while the remaining recipients had been transplanted for non-autoimmune, non-viral indications. No induction therapy was given to the subjects, and standard immunosuppression was administered until randomization at 12-24 months post-transplant. Tolerance meant complete immunosuppression withdrawal for at least one year without liver enzymes rising beyond twice the upper limit of normal. Blood samples were collected pre-transplant, then pre-randomization ahead of withdrawal, and finally post-randomization once withdrawal had either been completed or failed. A cohort of 8 liver transplant recipients was studied, of whom 3 were classified as tolerant and 5 as non-tolerant.

Results the study describes overall, beyond this receptor: A significant post-transplant decrease in circulating donor-reactive CD4 TCRbeta sequences was observed in 5 of 8 subjects, irrespective of tolerance or HCV status. Because allograft tissue specimens were not available, migration of donor-reactive T cells into the graft, rather than deletion, may have occurred. Donor-reactive sequences decreased more than third party-reactive sequences, which suggests partial antigen-specific deletion that was not related to withdrawal success. In two subjects, low numbers of available donor cells limited the measurable donor-reactive repertoire. Conclusions were preliminary, limited by small, heterogeneous patient numbers and non-standardized post-transplant time points. Once repertoire turnover was taken into account, donor-reactive detection showed a significant reduction for CD4 in 7 of 8 subjects and for CD8 in 8 of 8.

Turning to this clone: No cognate antigen has been identified for it. No per-base quality is available; no much larger clone lies one base away.

From a lookup of the germline V gene (reference sequence), CDR1 and CDR2 are MNHEY and SMNVEV. V lost 4 bases and J lost 3 bases; the stretch between them is 10 bases long. The CDR3 covers 13 residues, taking in both the cysteine and the phenylalanine. Only the CDR3 DNA is retained, 39 bases long and in frame from the first base. High-throughput TCRbeta CDR3 sequencing of frozen genomic DNA was performed by immunoSEQ, including PCR amplification, mapping, bias correction and internal controls. In the original analysis: Productive rearrangements were retained, and unique TCRbeta sequences were defined by the CDR3 nucleotide sequence together with the V and J gene. For classification of a sequence as donor-reactive, at least 5-fold expansion in CFSE-low cells relative to unstimulated pre-transplant cells and a frequency of at least 0.01% were required. Minimum frequency thresholds were set for each subject based on the unstimulated sample with the lowest template count, ensuring at least 90% detection power. Jensen-Shannon divergence between the top 1000 TCRbeta sequences post-transplant and pre-transplant was used to measure repertoire turnover. Changes in detection of donor-reactive sequences were tested with two-sided Fisher's exact tests. Sourced from immuneACCESS, this table was stored by TCRdb with only in-frame sequences that have V and J called. A share of the clones is absent; for the studies checked, an unresolved V gene accounts for under half, and the remainder has no known explanation. V and J calls and clone size follow that table, whereas D and trimming were derived from the DNA. The sample table contains 65,000 to 90,000 clones; only one count was recorded for about nine tenths of them. The top ten hold roughly 2.6% of the sample.

The label giving this sample's time point can be read as: pre-transplant. Thawed unstimulated PBMCs were stained for CD3, CD4 and CD8 and FACS-sorted into CD3+CD4+ and CD3+CD8+ populations. All 8 studied subjects were randomized to immunosuppression withdrawal. Genomic DNA was isolated with the Qiagen DNeasy Blood and Tissue Kit. The sample was CD4+ T cells from blood, taken before liver transplant. Recombination linked TRBV27 to TRBJ2-7; no D gene is confidently identified. The TCR originated in a human donor who received a liver transplant. The CDR3 corresponds to CASSSLPIYEQYF. The nucleotides read TGTGCCAGCAGTTCCCTCCCCATCTACGAGCAGTACTTC.